This T cell receptor beta chain was retrieved from a study of T cell repertoires in cytomegalovirus infection. TCRdb ran MiXCR on the reads and lists one entry per CDR3 protein. The data show 680,000 or so distinct CDR3 sequences, around 32% seen once. For this clonotype: What it binds is not known.

The CDR3 consists of 13 residues. With 3 bases removed from V and 7 bases from J, the gap between germline ends came to 10 bases. Germline-derived CDR1 and CDR2 are DFQATT and SNEGSKA (reference sequence). Findings and caveats of the study: In two of eight donors, the top clonotype was HLA-C-restricted CMV-specific.

The clonotype comes from a human donor in good health (CMV status not recorded). Some clones in this sample may be carry-over from other donors' samples. Sequencing used cultured PBMCs, obtained from culture after CMV antigen stimulation. The V gene is TRBV20-1, the J gene TRBJ1-6; D is uncertain. CDR3 protein: CSASTALNSPLHF. DNA for the CDR3: TGCAGTGCTAGTACAGCTCTCAATTCACCCCTCCACTTT.